A single TCR beta chain is shown here with its context. This entry belongs to a study of memory CD4+ T cells and cytomegalovirus serostatus. The method was immunoSEQ multiplex PCR; TCRdb's version includes in-frame clones alone and lacks a portion of them. This sample has over 50,000 clones, with 70% to 80% found just once. From germline, CDR1 is SGHTA and CDR2 FQGNSA. The V end was cut by 4 bases, the J end by 4 bases, with 10 bases between. The CDR3 length is 13 residues. The sort gate was single viable CD3+CD4+CD8-CD45RO+ cells for memory CD4+ T cells. Specimen: memory CD4+ T cells from blood. This clonotype was sampled from an adult in good health and CMV-seronegative. V and J are TRBV7-2 and TRBJ1-2, with D maybe TRBD1 (6 bases). In DNA form, the CDR3 reads TGTGCCAGCAGCTATACAGGGTTCTATGGCTACACCTTC. This codes for CASSYTGFYGYTF.